Below, one T cell receptor beta chain is given with its context. It has no known antigen specificity. Base qualities are missing; no much larger clone stands one base away. In the germline V gene, CDR1 corresponds to SGHRS and CDR2 to YFSETQ. From cysteine to phenylalanine, the CDR3 is 14 amino acids long. Only the CDR3 portion is preserved as DNA: 42 bases, with reading frame beginning at the first base. The V end loses 0 bases and the J end loses 4 bases, and a stretch of 8 bases separates them. The data derive from a study of blood T cell repertoires in COVID-19 (dated by TCRdb to the early 2020s). The study in broad terms: Samples from collaborators originated in the United States, Italy and Spain and spanned both the acute and convalescent phases of COVID-19. The prospective study material was composed of cDNA or gDNA derived from T cells, B-cell-depleted T cells, or PBMCs. The samples were drawn from the first 160 participants of the ongoing ImmuneRACE study and from 1,254 subjects provided by 6 global collaborators. Where available, HLA class I and class II types were taken from metadata supplied by the sample provider and were not determined by assay-based typing. The dataset comprised deeply sampled blood TCRbeta repertoires from subjects exposed to, actively infected with, or recovered from COVID-19. The repertoires were released in a freely available public database meant as a resource for research on the immune response to SARS-CoV-2. Sample metadata almost always included a de-identified subject ID, COVID-19 status, age in years and sex.

TCRbeta CDR3 regions were amplified from genomic DNA by means of the immunoSEQ Assay, a bias-controlled multiplex PCR. As for how the authors treated the data: Nucleated cell counts per sample were estimated from amplification of reference gene primers within the assay. To quantify the absolute abundance of each unique TCRbeta CDR3 rearrangement, sequence reads were collapsed and filtered. For each sample, productive Simpson clonality was calculated by taking the square root of Simpson's diversity index across productive rearrangements. TCRdb's version of the immuneACCESS table is confined to in-frame rearrangements and falls short of the full clone set. An unresolved V gene accounts for under half of the shortfall where checked; the remainder is of unknown origin. V, J and clone size derive from that table, while D and trimming were established from the DNA sequence. The sample table lists some 30,000 clones, 80% to 90% of them with a count of one. The ten biggest clones cover around a quarter of the sample.

What the study reported, not specific to this receptor: The amount of clinical and demographic metadata varied by source and participant and was provided uncurated.

Collaborating institutions collected whole blood in K2EDTA tubes following their own protocols. For TCRbeta analysis, collaborator samples were shipped as frozen whole blood, as isolated PBMCs, or as DNA extracted from either sample type. This clonotype was sampled from a human donor in a cohort sampled during active COVID-19. In this chain, TRBV5-1 is recombined with TRBJ2-1; the D gene remains uncertain. Specimen: peripheral blood. The base sequence is TGCGCCAGCAGCTTGGCCCAGGCGTACAATGAGCAGTTCTTC. It encodes CASSLAQAYNEQFF. Outside the CDR3, residues come from the reference TRBV5-1 and TRBJ2-1 proteins, so the full variable domain is: KAGVTQTPRYLIKTRGQQVTLSCSPISGHRSVSWYQQTPGQGLQFLFEYFSETQRNKGNFPGRFSGRQFSNSRSEMNVSTLELGDSALYLCASSLAQAYNEQFFGPGTRLTVL.